The 23 T cell receptor beta chains presented below share a single source sample, sequenced in a study of blood T cell repertoires in COVID-19. Sequencing used immunoSEQ multiplex PCR; TCRdb keeps in-frame clones, though not all of them. Of about 120,000 clones detected, around four fifths appear once; the ten largest clones hold around 5.5%. The sequenced sample consisted of peripheral blood. These receptors were obtained from a man in his fifties or sixties with acute or convalescent COVID-19.

The V gene is TRBV5-6, the J gene TRBJ2-3; 7 nucleotides match TRBD2. Trimming took 4 bases from V and 6 from J; bases not matched to a gene: 14. The CDR3 has 16 amino acids. CDR1 is SGHDT, CDR2 YYEEEE, per germline. CDR3 bases: TGTGCCAGCAGCCAGTTGGACGCGGGAGCGGAGGATACGCAGTATTTT. Amino acids: CASSQLDAGAEDTQYF.

This clone was recorded at least ten times. This chain uses TRBV5-6 with TRBJ2-5; TRBD2 might be the D (5 bases). The germline V gene has CDR1 SGHDT and CDR2 YYEEEE. Trimming took 1 base from V and 4 from J, leaving 14 bases between them. The CDR3 contains 15 residues. DNA for the CDR3: TGTGCCAGCAGCTTGACCCAGAGGGTTGTAGAGACCCAGTACTTC. Translation gives CASSLTQRVVETQYF.

CDR3 residues: CATSDGTGVVRGYTF. The CDR3, as DNA: TGTGCCACCAGTGACGGGACAGGGGTGGTGCGTGGCTACACCTTC. V gene TRBV24-1 combines with J gene TRBJ1-2; 10 bases are a match to TRBD1. Trimming removed 4 bases from V and 7 bases from J; junction bases left unmatched: 8. Germline values: CDR1 KGHDR, CDR2 SFDVKD. This CDR3 spans 15 amino acids.

In its sample, this clone was seen once. The gene calls are TRBV18 and TRBJ2-1; D unclear. The CDR3 has 13 residues. V gave up 6 bases and J gave up 4 bases, with 10 bases separating them. Looked up from germline, CDR1 is KGHSH and CDR2 is LQKENI. CDR3 loop: CASSLQQYNEQFF. The DNA for the CDR3 is TGTGCCAGCTCGCTTCAACAGTACAATGAGCAGTTCTTC.

The rearrangement links TRBV6-4 to TRBJ1-2, with D unclear. Germline assignment: CDR1 MRHNA and CDR2 SNTAGT. The CDR3 length is 15 residues. The V end lost 0 bases, the J end lost 5 bases, and 13 bases lay between the germline ends. CDR3: CASSDSYSGDYGYTF. CDR3 sequence (DNA): TGTGCCAGCAGTGACTCCTACTCGGGAGATTATGGCTACACCTTC.

The chain uses TRBV6-5 and TRBJ2-7; 11 nucleotides agree with TRBD2. Trimming cost V 6 bases and J 2 bases; bases outside gene matches: 6. The CDR3 is 15 residues long. Germline CDR1 is MNHEY and CDR2 is SVGAGI. DNA for the CDR3: TGTGCCAGCAGGGACGGGACTAGCGGTACCTACGAGCAGTACTTC. Protein product: CASRDGTSGTYEQYF.

For this clone: One end of the junction is discordant with germline, which a read error may explain. The chain joins TRBV6-4 to TRBJ1-6; no definite D call. In germline, CDR1 is MRHNA, CDR2 SNTAGT. This CDR3 spans 16 amino acids. For the CDR3, the DNA is TGTGCCAGCAGAGACTCGGTAGCTTCCTATAATTCACCCCTCCACTTT. Its translation is CASRDSVASYNSPLHF.

The chain uses TRBV7-2 and TRBJ2-3, with TRBD2 identical over 7 bases. Germline assignment: CDR1 SGHTA and CDR2 FQGNSA. With 8 bases clipped from V and 4 bases from J, the junction kept 9 bases outside the gene matches. The CDR3 is 14 amino acids. CDR3 DNA: TGTGCCAGCGCCACGACTAGCAAGTCAGATACGCAGTATTTT. Encoded protein: CASATTSKSDTQYF.

The V gene is TRBV2, the J gene TRBJ1-2; 9 bases agree with TRBD1. The CDR3 has 14 residues. CDR1 and CDR2 (germline): SNHLY, FYNNEI. The J segment lost 2 bases and the V segment lost 6 bases, leaving 4 bases of the junction unmatched. Here the CDR3 reads CASRDRGGNYGYTF. Written as DNA, the CDR3 is TGTGCCAGCAGGGACAGGGGAGGGAACTATGGCTACACCTTC. Full variable domain (missing parts from reference TRBV2 and TRBJ1-2): EPEVTQTPSHQVTQMGQEVILRCVPISNHLYFYWYRQILGQKVEFLVSFYNNEISEKSEIFDDQFSVERPDGSNFTLKIRSTKLEDSAMYFCASRDRGGNYGYTFGSGTRLTVV.

This chain joins TRBV7-9 and TRBJ1-5; TRBD1 aligns across 8 bases. Per the germline V gene, CDR1 is SEHNR and CDR2 is FQNEAQ (reference sequence). J gave up 5 bases and V 3 bases, and 3 bases lay outside the gene matches. The CDR3 is made up of 14 amino acids. The CDR3 nucleotides read TGTGCCAGCAGCTTCGGACAGGGACATCAGCCCCAGCATTTT. Residues: CASSFGQGHQPQHF.

The V and J genes are TRBV9 and TRBJ1-2, with 9 bases matching TRBD1. Trimming took 6 bases from V and 2 from J; bases not matched to a gene: 8. The CDR3 loop spans 15 amino acids. CDR1 is SGDLS, CDR2 YYNGEE, per germline. CDR3 residues: CASTAGTGSNYGYTF. DNA for the CDR3: TGTGCCAGCACGGCCGGGACAGGGTCGAACTATGGCTACACCTTC.

V is TRBV4-1 and J is TRBJ2-2; the match to TRBD2 covers 11 bases. V shed 2 bases and J 2 bases; nucleotides not matched to a gene: 4. CDR1 is MGHRA and CDR2 is YSYEKL in the germline V gene. There are 17 residues in the CDR3. The CDR3 DNA is TGCGCCAGCAGCCAATGGCTAGCGGGAGGCAACACCGGGGAGCTGTTTTTT. Protein sequence: CASSQWLAGGNTGELFF.

This chain links TRBV2 with TRBJ1-3, with D unresolved. V was shortened by 2 bases and J by 0 bases, with 8 bases between the two germline ends. The V gene's germline CDR1 is SNHLY and CDR2 FYNNEI. The CDR3 is 15 amino acids. The CDR3 is CASSENWSSGNTIYF. CDR3 bases: TGTGCCAGCAGTGAAAACTGGAGCTCTGGAAACACCATATATTTT.

The V call is TRBV29-1, the J call TRBJ1-1; D uncertain. Germline assignment: CDR1 SQVTM and CDR2 ANQGSEA. The CDR3 loop spans 13 amino acids. With 8 bases removed from V and 3 bases from J, the gap between germline ends came to 16 bases. CDR3 sequence: CSPLVYADTEAFF. In DNA form, the CDR3 reads TGCAGCCCCTTGGTCTATGCGGACACTGAAGCTTTCTTT.

This clone was recorded a few times. The CDR3 DNA follows: TGTGCTAGTGGTTTTGTGGGGGGGACTGAAGCTTTCTTT. Translated: CASGFVGGTEAFF. The V and J genes are TRBV12-5 and TRBJ1-1; maybe TRBD1 (5 bases). The CDR3 loop spans 13 amino acids. Trimming stripped 3 bases from V and 5 bases from J, with 10 bases between. The germline V gene has CDR1 LGHNT and CDR2 FRNRAP.

On this clone: Different DNA sequences within this sample yield the same CDR3. This chain links TRBV5-6 with TRBJ1-4; 7 nucleotides agree with TRBD1. V was clipped by 5 bases and J by 1 base; unmatched bases: 8. The germline V gene encodes CDR1 SGHDT and CDR2 YYEEEE. The CDR3 spans 16 residues. The CDR3 DNA reads TGTGCCAGCAGTTTGAGGGCAGGGGGAACTAATGAAAAACTGTTTTTT. It specifies CASSLRAGGTNEKLFF.

V is TRBV7-2 and J is TRBJ2-2; D not resolved. The CDR3 runs to 13 residues. Germline CDR1 and CDR2: SGHTA and FQGNSA. V was shortened by 2 bases and J by 7 bases, with 8 bases between the two germline ends. The CDR3: CASSLYRGGELFF. In DNA form, the CDR3 reads TGTGCCAGCAGCTTATATCGAGGCGGGGAGCTGTTTTTT.

The rearrangement joins TRBV6-5 to TRBJ2-7; the match to TRBD1 covers 10 bases. CDR3 length: 15 amino acids. Germline CDR1 is MNHEY and CDR2 is SVGAGI. The trim removed 4 bases at V and 3 bases at J, leaving 6 bases unmatched. This CDR3 is CASSSTGTGVYEQYF. The DNA of the CDR3 is TGTGCCAGCAGTTCCACCGGGACAGGGGTCTACGAGCAGTACTTC.

The CDR3 reads CASRGAGTVYEQYF. In DNA form, the CDR3 reads TGTGCCAGCAGAGGAGCCGGGACAGTCTACGAGCAGTACTTC. The chain has TRBV27 and TRBJ2-7; 7 bases align to TRBD1. J lost 3 bases, V lost 6 bases, and 8 bases had no gene match. This CDR3 comprises 14 residues. Germline CDR1 and CDR2: MNHEY and SMNVEV (reference sequence).

The V and J genes are TRBV6-5 and TRBJ1-5, with 9 bases lining up with TRBD1. The CDR3 is 13 amino acids. The V gene end was trimmed by 7 bases and the J gene end by 6 bases; junction bases not matched to a gene: 4. Germline values: CDR1 MNHEY, CDR2 SVGAGI. The CDR3 protein is CASKGTGSQPQHF. The CDR3 bases are TGTGCCAGCAAAGGGACAGGGTCTCAGCCCCAGCATTTT.

The chain joins TRBV9 to TRBJ1-2; 9 bases are a match to TRBD1. Germline lookup yields CDR1 SGDLS and CDR2 YYNGEE. V shed 3 bases, J shed 4 bases, and the junction held 10 bases outside the gene matches. The CDR3 is made up of 16 amino acids. As DNA, the CDR3 is TGTGCCAGCAGCGGAGGATCCCGGGACAGGGTCTATGGCTACACCTTC. It encodes CASSGGSRDRVYGYTF. Complete variable domain (other parts from reference TRBV9 and TRBJ1-2): DSGVTQTPKHLITATGQRVTLRCSPRSGDLSVYWYQQSLDQGLQFLIQYYNGEERAKGNILERFSAQQFPDLHSELNLSSLELGDSALYFCASSGGSRDRVYGYTFGSGTRLTVV.

In this sample, this clone turned up once. The rearrangement joins TRBV7-9 to TRBJ2-6; tentative D call: TRBD2 (5 bases). V was shortened by 11 bases and J by 4 bases, with 15 bases between the two germline ends. CDR1 SEHNR and CDR2 FQNEAQ come from the germline V gene (reference sequence). The CDR3 consists of 14 residues. The DNA for the CDR3 is TGTGCCGCTCGAAGGGAGAACGGGGCCAACGTCCTGACTTTC. Translating it yields CAARRENGANVLTF.

The rearrangement links TRBV15 to TRBJ1-4, with a possible D match to TRBD1 (5 bases). Trimming pared 3 bases from V and 3 bases from J, leaving 17 bases between. The CDR3 runs 17 residues. CDR1 and CDR2 from the germline V gene are LNHNV and YYDKDF (reference sequence). The CDR3 is CATSSTGTGRSNEKLFF. The CDR3 DNA is TGTGCCACCAGCAGTACCGGGACGGGGAGGTCTAATGAAAAACTGTTTTTT.